This TCR beta chain was sequenced for a study of blood T cell repertoires in COVID-19. Study at large: From T cells, B-cell-depleted T cells, or PBMCs came the material, which was cDNA or gDNA.

In the original processing: Researchers report that nucleated cell counts were estimated from reference gene primer amplification. Some clones are missing from TCRdb's copy, which holds only in-frame ones; the method was immunoSEQ multiplex PCR. V and J calls and clone size are given by that table; D and trimming were obtained from the DNA. The sample has 220,000 or so clones; about 88% are singletons. CDR1 is LNHDA, CDR2 SQIVND, per germline (reference sequence). The length of the CDR3 is 17 residues. V shed 5 bases and J shed 0 bases, with 17 bases lying between them. Sequencing was carried out using peripheral blood. The receptor was isolated from a woman between 50 and 59 years old with COVID-19, enrolled during active disease. The chain is built from TRBV19 and TRBJ2-1, with D hard to call. Here the CDR3 DNA reads TGTGCCAGTAGTCCCGGGTCGGCTCCTAGCTCCTACAATGAGCAGTTCTTC. Its translation: CASSPGSAPSSYNEQFF.